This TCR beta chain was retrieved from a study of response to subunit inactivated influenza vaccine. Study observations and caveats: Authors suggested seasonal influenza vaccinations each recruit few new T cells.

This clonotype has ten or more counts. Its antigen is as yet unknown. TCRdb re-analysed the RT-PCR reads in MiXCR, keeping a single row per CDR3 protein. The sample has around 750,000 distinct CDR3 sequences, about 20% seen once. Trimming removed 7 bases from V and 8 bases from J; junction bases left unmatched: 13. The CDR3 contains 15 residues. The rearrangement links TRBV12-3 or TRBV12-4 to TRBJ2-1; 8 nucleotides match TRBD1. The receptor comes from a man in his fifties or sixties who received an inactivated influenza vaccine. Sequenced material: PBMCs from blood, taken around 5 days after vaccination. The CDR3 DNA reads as TGTGCCAGCACCCTCGGGCAGGGGGCTCGTCATGAGCAGTTCTTC. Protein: CASTLGQGARHEQFF.